Below are 24 T cell receptor beta chains sequenced from a single sample in a study of T-cell memory formation after mild COVID-19. TCRdb redid the calling of the 5' RACE reads with MiXCR, one entry per CDR3 protein. The sample lists approximately 350,000 distinct CDR3 sequences; 25% to 30% were seen once. Source material: PBMCs or a T cell subset sorted from them (not recorded which). The receptors derive from an adult woman who had mild COVID-19 (a few samples of this study predate the infection). Cell type and time point are not known.

This clonotype turned up a few times. The chain employs TRBV3-1 and TRBJ2-5; the match to TRBD1 covers 7 bases. Germline V gene lookup returns CDR1 LGHDT and CDR2 YNNKEL (reference sequence). Losses at the gene ends were 5 bases for V and 5 bases for J; bases not matched to a gene: 14. This CDR3 is built from 16 residues. The CDR3 coding sequence is TGTGCCAGCAGCAACAGGAGGACAGGACGAGGGGAGACCCAGTACTTC. It codes for CASSNRRTGRGETQYF.

The gene calls are TRBV5-5 and TRBJ2-3; D unclear. With 3 bases removed from V and 6 bases from J, the gap between germline ends came to 8 bases. The CDR3 is 12 amino acids. CDR1 and CDR2 (germline): SGHKS, YYEKEE (reference sequence). The CDR3 DNA follows: TGTGCCAGCAGCTACTCGTACGATACGCAGTATTTT. As protein: CASSYSYDTQYF.

The J gene is TRBJ2-3, the V gene TRBV20-1; D perhaps matches TRBD1 (6 bases). Germline loops: CDR1 DFQATT, CDR2 SNEGSKA (reference sequence). V shed 3 bases and J shed 6 bases, with 28 bases lying between them. CDR3 size: 18 residues. The DNA for the CDR3 is TGCAGTGCTAGTCTCAGTCTCGGCAAGCCACAGGGACGGGATACGCAGTATTTT. It yields the protein CSASLSLGKPQGRDTQYF.

The chain links TRBV20-1 to TRBJ1-5; D is unclear. Germline values: CDR1 DFQATT, CDR2 SNEGSKA (reference sequence). The CDR3 consists of 17 residues. V gave up 1 base and J gave up 1 base, with 17 bases separating them. The CDR3 loop reads CSARASGYMASNQPQHF. CDR3 bases: TGCAGTGCTAGAGCGTCGGGGTATATGGCAAGCAATCAGCCCCAGCATTTT.

This clonotype turned up a few times. The chain uses TRBV24-1 and TRBJ2-3; no clear D gene. V was cut by 5 bases and J by 2 bases, with 13 bases left in between. The CDR3 sequence is 15 residues long. Germline lookup yields CDR1 KGHDR and CDR2 SFDVKD. The CDR3 sequence: CATSGPSENTDTQYF. CDR3 bases: TGTGCCACCAGTGGACCTTCCGAAAACACAGATACGCAGTATTTT.

The sample holds a few counts of this clonotype. The gene calls are TRBV24-1 and TRBJ2-3, with D maybe TRBD1 (6 bases). Germline V gives CDR1 KGHDR, CDR2 SFDVKD. The CDR3 spans 15 residues. V lost 3 bases, J lost 6 bases, and 15 bases lay in between. DNA of the CDR3: TGTGCCACCAGTGATAACAGGGCGGTGGGTGATACGCAGTATTTT. As protein: CATSDNRAVGDTQYF.

The chain has TRBV5-1 and TRBJ2-3; TRBD1 aligns across 7 bases. CDR1 SGHRS and CDR2 YFSETQ come from the germline V gene. The CDR3 length is 15 residues. The V and J ends lost 6 bases and 2 bases, in that order; junction bases with no gene match: 9. DNA of the CDR3: TGCGCCAGCACCCACGGGACAGAAATCACAGATACGCAGTATTTT. It is translated as CASTHGTEITDTQYF.

In this sample, this clonotype turned up once. The chain joins TRBV2 to TRBJ2-2, with D unresolved. V was pared by 1 base and J by 4 bases, with 10 bases between. The CDR3 extends over 15 amino acids. From germline, CDR1 is SNHLY and CDR2 FYNNEI. The CDR3 sequence: CASSEGAGSTGELFF. CDR3 in DNA: TGTGCCAGCAGTGAAGGGGCAGGTTCCACCGGGGAGCTGTTTTTT. Drawing the rest from reference TRBV2 and TRBJ2-2, the complete variable domain is EPEVTQTPSHQVTQMGQEVILRCVPISNHLYFYWYRQILGQKVEFLVSFYNNEISEKSEIFDDQFSVERPDGSNFTLKIRSTKLEDSAMYFCASSEGAGSTGELFFGEGSRLTVL.

This clonotype was seen a handful of times. This chain connects TRBV15 to TRBJ2-2, with D hard to call. Trimming took 5 bases from V and 2 from J, leaving 6 bases between them. Germline V lookup: CDR1 LNHNV, CDR2 YYDKDF (reference sequence). The CDR3 runs 13 residues. CDR3 loop: CATSFRNTGELFF. As DNA, the CDR3 is TGTGCCACCAGCTTCCGAAACACCGGGGAGCTGTTTTTT.

The chain has TRBV20-1 and TRBJ2-1, with D unclear. CDR1 and CDR2 (germline): DFQATT, SNEGSKA (reference sequence). The CDR3 is 15 residues long. Trimming left V 5 bases short and J 0 bases short, with 14 bases between. CDR3 coding DNA: TGCAGTGCTGGAAAACCTGGCTTCTCCTACAATGAGCAGTTCTTC. Protein product: CSAGKPGFSYNEQFF.

This chain links TRBV24-1 with TRBJ2-5, with D maybe TRBD1 (5 bases). Germline loops: CDR1 KGHDR, CDR2 SFDVKD. Trimming took 2 bases from V and 2 from J, leaving 11 bases between them. The length of the CDR3 is 15 residues. CDR3 DNA: TGTGCCACCAGTGATTCTACAGGATCGCAAGAGACCCAGTACTTC. It specifies CATSDSTGSQETQYF.

This clonotype has a handful of counts. The V call is TRBV2, the J call TRBJ2-7, with D possibly TRBD2 on 5 matching bases. Germline V gives CDR1 SNHLY, CDR2 FYNNEI. This CDR3 region has 12 residues. Trimming removed 2 bases from V and 3 bases from J, with 5 bases in between. CDR3 bases: TGTGCCAGCAGTGAACGGGGCTACGAGCAGTACTTC. Its translation is CASSERGYEQYF.

The chain uses TRBV29-1 and TRBJ2-3; TRBD2 aligns across 8 bases. The trim removed 2 bases at V and 10 bases at J, leaving 14 bases unmatched. CDR1 is SQVTM, CDR2 ANQGSEA, per germline. The CDR3 has 15 residues. Written as DNA, the CDR3 is TGCAGCGTTGAACAAAGGACTAGCCTCCCCAGGGCGCAGTATTTT. Encoded protein: CSVEQRTSLPRAQYF.

The V call is TRBV5-1, the J call TRBJ2-7, with D unclear. Germline lookup yields CDR1 SGHRS and CDR2 YFSETQ. The CDR3 length is 15 residues. V was clipped by 3 bases and J by 5 bases, with 18 bases between them. The CDR3 DNA is TGCGCCAGCAGCTCGTGGCCCAGCCCCGGTGACGAGCAGTACTTC. Encoded protein: CASSSWPSPGDEQYF.

The chain recombines TRBV25-1 with TRBJ2-5; D gene ambiguous. The V and J ends lost 4 bases and 2 bases respectively, with 11 bases between them. The CDR3 sequence is 14 residues long. Germline loops: CDR1 MGHDK, CDR2 SYGVNS. This chain's CDR3 is CASSAAGPQETQYF. DNA for the CDR3: TGTGCCAGCAGTGCGGCAGGTCCTCAAGAGACCCAGTACTTC. Based on the CDR3 plus reference TRBV25-1 and TRBJ2-5, the full variable domain is EADIYQTPRYLVIGTGKKITLECSQTMGHDKMYWYQQDPGMELHLIHYSYGVNSTEKGDLSSESTVSRIRTEHFPLTLESARPSHTSQYLCASSAAGPQETQYFGPGTRLLVL.

The V and J genes are TRBV6-2 or TRBV6-3 and TRBJ2-5; D is unclear. CDR1 is MNHEY, CDR2 SVGEGT, per germline. The CDR3 totals 14 residues. The germline V and J ends were trimmed by 1 base and 6 bases, with 12 bases remaining between them. The CDR3 coding sequence is TGTGCCAGCAGTTACTGGCCAGCCAAGAAGACCCAGTACTTC. Translated: CASSYWPAKKTQYF.

The sample holds a few counts of this clonotype. V is TRBV7-9 and J is TRBJ2-2, with TRBD1 as a possible D gene (5 bases). V gave up 8 bases and J gave up 4 bases, with 14 bases separating them. Germline V gene lookup returns CDR1 SEHNR and CDR2 FQNEAQ (reference sequence). The CDR3 contains 14 residues. The CDR3 sequence: CASPDSFRTGELFF. Written as DNA, the CDR3 is TGTGCCAGCCCCGACAGTTTCCGCACCGGGGAGCTGTTTTTT.

This clonotype has only a few counts. This chain links TRBV20-1 with TRBJ2-7, with 12 positions matching TRBD2. V lost 5 bases to trimming and J lost 3 bases; unmatched junction nucleotides: 5. This CDR3 has 14 amino acids. Germline V gene lookup returns CDR1 DFQATT and CDR2 SNEGSKA (reference sequence). The CDR3 DNA reads TGCAGTGCTCGGAGACTAGCGGGAGACTACGAGCAGTACTTC. This gives the protein CSARRLAGDYEQYF.

Only a few counts were recorded for this clonotype. V and J are TRBV18 and TRBJ1-1; a possible D gene is TRBD1 (6 bases). With 4 bases removed from V and 0 bases from J, the gap between germline ends came to 12 bases. The CDR3 is 15 residues long. In germline, CDR1 is KGHSH, CDR2 LQKENI. CDR3 loop: CASSLRTDLNTEAFF. The CDR3 DNA reads as TGTGCCAGCTCACTCCGGACAGACTTGAACACTGAAGCTTTCTTT.

This chain links TRBV9 with TRBJ2-7; a weak D match, TRBD1 (5 bases). Germline CDR1 SGDLS, CDR2 YYNGEE. The germline V and J ends were trimmed by 0 bases and 3 bases, with 10 bases remaining between them. CDR3 length equals 14 residues. The CDR3 protein is CASSVGDSYYEQYF. The DNA for the CDR3 is TGTGCCAGCAGCGTAGGAGACAGCTACTACGAGCAGTACTTC.

In its sample, this clonotype was seen a few times. The chain has TRBV7-8 and TRBJ1-5; 8 nucleotides match TRBD1. V trimming: 5 bases; J trimming: 5 bases; junction bases outside the gene matches: 11. The V gene's germline CDR1 is SGHVS and CDR2 FQNEAQ. The length of the CDR3 is 16 residues. CDR3 protein: CASSMIQGVADQPQHF. Written as DNA, the CDR3 is TGTGCCAGCAGCATGATACAGGGGGTCGCCGATCAGCCCCAGCATTTT.

In this sample, this clonotype turned up a few times. This chain joins TRBV7-6 and TRBJ2-7; 12 nucleotides line up with TRBD2. The CDR3 has 20 residues. Germline loops: CDR1 SGHVS, CDR2 FNYEAQ. Trimming cost V 2 bases and J 5 bases; bases outside gene matches: 19. CDR3 loop: CASSLPRQGPVLAGGNEQYF. The CDR3 DNA is TGTGCCAGCAGCTTACCTAGACAGGGTCCCGTACTAGCGGGAGGTAACGAGCAGTACTTC.

The chain uses TRBV2 and TRBJ2-1, with 7 bases aligning to TRBD1. Germline values: CDR1 SNHLY, CDR2 FYNNEI. J was trimmed by 5 bases and V by 4 bases; bases with no gene match: 14. This CDR3 is built from 17 residues. CDR3 region: CASSGTGDSGKNNEQFF. The DNA for the CDR3 is TGTGCCAGCAGTGGAACAGGGGACAGTGGTAAAAACAATGAGCAGTTCTTC.

J is TRBJ2-5 and V is TRBV29-1; maybe TRBD1 (6 bases). This CDR3 is 13 amino acids long. Trimming removed 7 bases at V and 5 bases at J, with 17 bases between. Germline assignment: CDR1 SQVTM and CDR2 ANQGSEA. The CDR3 sequence is CSGVDSSRETQYF. CDR3 DNA sequence: TGCAGCGGCGTGGACAGTTCCAGGGAGACCCAGTACTTC.